This T cell receptor (beta chain) was documented in a study of CD8 T cells in Susac syndrome. V shed 7 bases and J 2 bases; nucleotides not matched to a gene: 6. CDR1 and CDR2 (germline): SGHTA, FQGNSA. This CDR3 is 14 amino acids long. FACS enriched CD8+ TEMRA cells, while bulk CD8+ and CD4+ were negatively isolated. When the RNA was reverse transcribed, random hexamers were used with an input of roughly 0.45 to 1 ug. In TCRdb, the immunoSEQ multiplex PCR reads were re-called with MiXCR into one record per CDR3 protein. This table holds 110,000 to 150,000 distinct CDR3 sequences, roughly 95% found once.

The chain uses TRBV7-2 and TRBJ2-5, with TRBD2 matching 8 bases. The receptor was derived from a human donor with Susac syndrome. Sequences were obtained from CD4+ T cells from PBMCs. Here the CDR3 DNA reads TGTGCCAGCACCCGCGGGAGGACGCAAGAGACCCAGTACTTC. Translating gives CASTRGRTQETQYF.